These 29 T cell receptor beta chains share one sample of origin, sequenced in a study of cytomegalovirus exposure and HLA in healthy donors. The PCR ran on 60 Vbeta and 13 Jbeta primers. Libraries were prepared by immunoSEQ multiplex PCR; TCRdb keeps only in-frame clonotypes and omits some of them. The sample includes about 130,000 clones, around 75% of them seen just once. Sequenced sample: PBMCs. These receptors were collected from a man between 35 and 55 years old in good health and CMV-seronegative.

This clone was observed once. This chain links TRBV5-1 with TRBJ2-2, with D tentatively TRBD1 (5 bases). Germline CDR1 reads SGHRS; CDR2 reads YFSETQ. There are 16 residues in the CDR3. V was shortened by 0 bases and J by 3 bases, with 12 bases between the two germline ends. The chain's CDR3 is CASSLGGSPDTGELFF. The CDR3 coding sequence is TGCGCCAGCAGCTTGGGGGGCAGTCCGGACACCGGGGAGCTGTTTTTT.

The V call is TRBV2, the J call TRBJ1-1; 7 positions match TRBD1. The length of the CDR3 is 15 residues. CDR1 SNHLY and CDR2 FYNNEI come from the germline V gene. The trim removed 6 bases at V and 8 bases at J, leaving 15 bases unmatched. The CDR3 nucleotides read TGTGCCAGCAGCGCACGGGCAGGGGGTCTTTTAGAAGCTTTCTTT. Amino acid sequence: CASSARAGGLLEAFF.

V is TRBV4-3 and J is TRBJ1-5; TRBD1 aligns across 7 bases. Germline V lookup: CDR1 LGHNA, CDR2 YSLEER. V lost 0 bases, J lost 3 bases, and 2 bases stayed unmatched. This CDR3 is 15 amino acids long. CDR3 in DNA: TGCGCCAGCAGCCAAGACGGGACAGTCAATCAGCCCCAGCATTTT. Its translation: CASSQDGTVNQPQHF.

CDR3: CAISSQGRDTEAFF. CDR3 DNA sequence: TGTGCCATCAGTTCACAGGGGCGGGACACTGAAGCTTTCTTT. The chain couples TRBV10-3 to TRBJ1-1; 7 bases agree with TRBD1. CDR1 is ENHRY, CDR2 SYGVKD, per germline. With V trimmed by 5 bases and J by 3 bases, 6 bases remained unmatched. This CDR3 spans 14 amino acids.

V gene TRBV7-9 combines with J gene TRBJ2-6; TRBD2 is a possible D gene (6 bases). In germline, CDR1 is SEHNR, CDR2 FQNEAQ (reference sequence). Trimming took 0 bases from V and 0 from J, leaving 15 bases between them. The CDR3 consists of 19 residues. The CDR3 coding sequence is TGTGCCAGCAGCTTAGCGCTGTCACGGGGGACCTCTGGGGCCAACGTCCTGACTTTC. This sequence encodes CASSLALSRGTSGANVLTF.

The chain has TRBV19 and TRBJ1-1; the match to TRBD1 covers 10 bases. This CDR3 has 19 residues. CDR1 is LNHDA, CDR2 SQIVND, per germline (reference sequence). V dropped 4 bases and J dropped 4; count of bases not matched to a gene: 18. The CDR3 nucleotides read TGTGCCAGTAGTACGAGGACAGGGGGAAGGTCAGGTCCCGCCACTGAAGCTTTCTTT. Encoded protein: CASSTRTGGRSGPATEAFF.

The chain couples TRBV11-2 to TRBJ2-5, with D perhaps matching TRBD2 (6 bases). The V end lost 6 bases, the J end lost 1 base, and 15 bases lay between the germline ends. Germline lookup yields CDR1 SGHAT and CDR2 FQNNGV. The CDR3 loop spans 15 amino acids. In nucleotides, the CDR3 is TGTGCCAGCAGTGTTTTAGCGGATTTCCAAGAGACCCAGTACTTC. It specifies CASSVLADFQETQYF.

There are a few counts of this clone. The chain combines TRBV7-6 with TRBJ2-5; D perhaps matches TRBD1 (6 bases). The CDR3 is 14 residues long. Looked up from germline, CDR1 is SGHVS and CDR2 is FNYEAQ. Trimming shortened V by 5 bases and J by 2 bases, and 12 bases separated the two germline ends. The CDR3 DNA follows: TGTGCCAGCAGCGCCCAGGGGCCGCAAGAGACCCAGTACTTC. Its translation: CASSAQGPQETQYF.

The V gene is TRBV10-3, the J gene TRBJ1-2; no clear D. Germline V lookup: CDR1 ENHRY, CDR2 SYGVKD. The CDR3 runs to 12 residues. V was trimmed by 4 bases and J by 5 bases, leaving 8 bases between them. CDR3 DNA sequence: TGTGCCATCAGTGTAGAGGGTTATGGCTACACCTTC. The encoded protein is CAISVEGYGYTF.

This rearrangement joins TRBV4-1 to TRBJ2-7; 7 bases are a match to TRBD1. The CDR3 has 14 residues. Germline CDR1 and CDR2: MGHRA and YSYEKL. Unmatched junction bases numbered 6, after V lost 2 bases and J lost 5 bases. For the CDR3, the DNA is TGCGCCAGCAGCCAAACGACAGGGAAAGACGAGCAGTACTTC. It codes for CASSQTTGKDEQYF.

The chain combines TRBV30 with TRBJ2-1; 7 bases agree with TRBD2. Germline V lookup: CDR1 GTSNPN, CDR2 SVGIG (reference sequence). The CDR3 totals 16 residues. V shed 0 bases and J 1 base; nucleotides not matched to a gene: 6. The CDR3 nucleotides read TGTGCCTGGAGTGTAGGGGAGGGGAGATCCTACAATGAGCAGTTCTTC. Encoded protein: CAWSVGEGRSYNEQFF.

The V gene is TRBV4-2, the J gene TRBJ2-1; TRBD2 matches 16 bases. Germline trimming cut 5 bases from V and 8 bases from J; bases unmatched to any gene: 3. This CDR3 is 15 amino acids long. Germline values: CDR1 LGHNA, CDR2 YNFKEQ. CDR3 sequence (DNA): TGTGCCAGCAGCGGGACTAGCGGGAGGGTTGATGAGCAGTTCTTC. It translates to CASSGTSGRVDEQFF.

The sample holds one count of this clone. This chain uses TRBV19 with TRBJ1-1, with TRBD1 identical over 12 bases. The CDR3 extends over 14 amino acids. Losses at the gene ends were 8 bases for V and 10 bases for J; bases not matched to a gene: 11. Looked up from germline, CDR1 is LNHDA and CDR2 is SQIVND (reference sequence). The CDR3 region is CASLPSGTGGLAFF. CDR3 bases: TGTGCCAGTCTTCCTTCCGGGACAGGGGGCCTAGCTTTCTTT.

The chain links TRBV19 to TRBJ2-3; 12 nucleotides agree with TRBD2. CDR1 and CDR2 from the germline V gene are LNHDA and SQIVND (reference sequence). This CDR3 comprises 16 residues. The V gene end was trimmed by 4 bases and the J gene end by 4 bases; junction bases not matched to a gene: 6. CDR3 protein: CASSNLAGGVADTQYF. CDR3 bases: TGTGCCAGTAGTAACCTAGCGGGAGGGGTCGCAGATACGCAGTATTTT.

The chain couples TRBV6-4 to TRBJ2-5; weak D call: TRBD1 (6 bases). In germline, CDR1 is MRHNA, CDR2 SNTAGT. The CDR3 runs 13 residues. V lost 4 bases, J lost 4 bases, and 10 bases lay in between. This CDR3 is CASSVFRGETQYF. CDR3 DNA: TGTGCCAGCAGTGTCTTCAGGGGAGAGACCCAGTACTTC.

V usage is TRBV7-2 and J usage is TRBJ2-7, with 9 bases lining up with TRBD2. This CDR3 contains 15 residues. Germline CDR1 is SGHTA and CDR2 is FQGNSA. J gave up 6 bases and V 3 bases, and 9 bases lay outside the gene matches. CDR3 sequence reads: CASSFTLAGQSEQYF. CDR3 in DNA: TGTGCCAGCAGCTTTACGCTAGCGGGACAGAGCGAGCAGTACTTC.

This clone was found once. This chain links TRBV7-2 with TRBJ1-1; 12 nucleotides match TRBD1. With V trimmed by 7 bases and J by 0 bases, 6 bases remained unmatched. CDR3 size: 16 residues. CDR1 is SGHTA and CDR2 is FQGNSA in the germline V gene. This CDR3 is CASTARDRGLNTEAFF. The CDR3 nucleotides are TGTGCCAGCACCGCTCGGGACAGGGGGCTGAACACTGAAGCTTTCTTT.

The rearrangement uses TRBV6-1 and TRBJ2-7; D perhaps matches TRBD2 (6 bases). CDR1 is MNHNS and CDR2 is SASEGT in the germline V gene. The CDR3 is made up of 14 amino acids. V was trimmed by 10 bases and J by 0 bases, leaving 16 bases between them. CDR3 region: CATEGGSLSYEQYF. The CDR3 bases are TGTGCCACCGAGGGAGGTTCGCTCTCCTACGAGCAGTACTTC.

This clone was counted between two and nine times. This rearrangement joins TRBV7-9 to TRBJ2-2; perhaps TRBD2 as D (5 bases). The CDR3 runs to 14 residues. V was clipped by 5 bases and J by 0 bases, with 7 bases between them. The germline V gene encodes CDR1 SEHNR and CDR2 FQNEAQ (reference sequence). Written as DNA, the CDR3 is TGTGCCAGCAGCCCCGGGACGAACACCGGGGAGCTGTTTTTT. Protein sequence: CASSPGTNTGELFF. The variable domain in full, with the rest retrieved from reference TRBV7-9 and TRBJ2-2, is DTGVSQNPRHKITKRGQNVTFRCDPISEHNRLYWYRQTLGQGPEFLTYFQNEAQLEKSRLLSDRFSAERPKGSFSTLEIQRTEQGDSAMYLCASSPGTNTGELFFGEGSRLTVL.

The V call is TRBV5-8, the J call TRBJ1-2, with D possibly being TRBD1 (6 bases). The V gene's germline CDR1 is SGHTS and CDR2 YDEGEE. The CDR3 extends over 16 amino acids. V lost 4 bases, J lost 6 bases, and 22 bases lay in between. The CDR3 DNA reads TGTGCCAGCAGCCCGGTCGCAGGGGCGGTTTTTGATGGCTACACCTTC. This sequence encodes CASSPVAGAVFDGYTF.

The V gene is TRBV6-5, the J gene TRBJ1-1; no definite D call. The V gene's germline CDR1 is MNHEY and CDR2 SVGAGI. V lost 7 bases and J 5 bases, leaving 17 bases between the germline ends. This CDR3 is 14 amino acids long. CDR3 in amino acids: CASTSRRGGTEAFF. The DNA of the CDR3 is TGTGCCAGCACCTCACGCCGTGGCGGGACTGAAGCTTTCTTT.

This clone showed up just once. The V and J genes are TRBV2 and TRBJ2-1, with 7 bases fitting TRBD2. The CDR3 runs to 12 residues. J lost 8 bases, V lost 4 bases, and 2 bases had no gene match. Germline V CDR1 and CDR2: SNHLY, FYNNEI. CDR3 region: CASSAGGYEQFF. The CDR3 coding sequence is TGTGCCAGCAGTGCGGGGGGTTATGAGCAGTTCTTC.

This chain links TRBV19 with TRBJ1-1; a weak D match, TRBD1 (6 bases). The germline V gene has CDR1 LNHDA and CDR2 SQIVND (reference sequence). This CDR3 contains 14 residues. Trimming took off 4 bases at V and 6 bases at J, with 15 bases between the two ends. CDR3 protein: CASSTGGDHAEAFF. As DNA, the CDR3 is TGTGCCAGTAGTACGGGGGGCGACCACGCTGAAGCTTTCTTT.

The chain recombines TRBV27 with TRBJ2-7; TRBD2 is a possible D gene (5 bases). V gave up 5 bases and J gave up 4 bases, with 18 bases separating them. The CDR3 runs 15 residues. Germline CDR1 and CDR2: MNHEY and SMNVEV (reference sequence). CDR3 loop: CASSITRGSLYEQYF. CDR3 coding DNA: TGTGCCAGCAGTATCACTAGAGGGAGTTTGTACGAGCAGTACTTC.

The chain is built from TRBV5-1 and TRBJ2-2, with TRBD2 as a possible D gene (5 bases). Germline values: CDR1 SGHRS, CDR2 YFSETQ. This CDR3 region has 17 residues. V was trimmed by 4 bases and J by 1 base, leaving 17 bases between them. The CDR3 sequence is CASSLRVRGRNTGELFF. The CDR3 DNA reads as TGCGCCAGCAGCCTCCGAGTCCGGGGTAGGAACACCGGGGAGCTGTTTTTT.

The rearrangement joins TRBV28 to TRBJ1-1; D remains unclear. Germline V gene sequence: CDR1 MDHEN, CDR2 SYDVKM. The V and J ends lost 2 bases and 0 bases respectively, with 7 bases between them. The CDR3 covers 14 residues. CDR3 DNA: TGTGCCAGCAGTTTAAATCCCTTGAACACTGAAGCTTTCTTT. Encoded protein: CASSLNPLNTEAFF.

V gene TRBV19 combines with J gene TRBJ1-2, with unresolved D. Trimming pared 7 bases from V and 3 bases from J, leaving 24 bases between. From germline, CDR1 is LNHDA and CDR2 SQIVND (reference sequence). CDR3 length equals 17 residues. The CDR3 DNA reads TGTGCCAGTAATTTAGTTCGGCTGGGTAGGAGTGACTATGGCTACACCTTC. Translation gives CASNLVRLGRSDYGYTF.

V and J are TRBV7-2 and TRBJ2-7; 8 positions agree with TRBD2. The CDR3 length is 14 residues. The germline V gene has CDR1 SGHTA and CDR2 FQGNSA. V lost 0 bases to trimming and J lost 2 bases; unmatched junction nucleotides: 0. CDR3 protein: CASSLASGAYEQYF. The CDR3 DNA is TGTGCCAGCAGCTTAGCTAGCGGGGCCTACGAGCAGTACTTC.

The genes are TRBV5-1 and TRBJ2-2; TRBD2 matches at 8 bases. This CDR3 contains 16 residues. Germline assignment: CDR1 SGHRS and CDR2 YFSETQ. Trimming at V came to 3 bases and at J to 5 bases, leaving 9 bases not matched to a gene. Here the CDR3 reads CASSSAGGVETGELFF. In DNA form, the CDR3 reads TGCGCCAGCAGCTCGGCCGGGGGGGTGGAAACCGGGGAGCTGTTTTTT.